The sequence of this TCR beta chain was determined in a study of shared clonotypes between healthy human individuals (TCRdb year 2020). About the full investigation: A few men and a couple of women, aged 18 to 49 years, made up the cohort. For each donor, CD4 naive and CD4 memory were each given three plates, CD8 naive was given two plates, and CD8 memory was given one plate. To increase sequencing depth and limit assay-specific biases, TCR repertoire library preparation and sequencing were carried out by different laboratories using diverse techniques. Per donor, leukapheresis produced somewhere between about 0.94 and 8.9 billion PBMCs. To estimate repertoire size and how much clonotypes are shared between individuals, the study performed deep sequencing of blood TCR repertoires from 4 to 6 healthy adults. Broad study findings and their caveats: The genetic and exposure-history diversity represented was limited by the small number of donors. Pairwise subsampling led to the expectation that sequencing depth would affect the degree of clonotype sharing among donors. When several donors were compared, the shared fraction of clonotypes was about 5.5% for naive CD4, roughly 3.3% for naive CD8, 2% to 2.5% for memory CD4, and around 0.37% for memory CD8. Naive subsets generally had larger estimated clonotype richness than memory subsets. Compared with non-shared clonotypes, clonotypes shared by all four sorted-subset donors had higher generation probabilities. Sampling was restricted to blood, and TCR repertoires in tissues likely differ from the TCR repertoires found in blood. Rarefaction of sorted-subset datasets indicated incomplete sequencing despite the large sequencing depth.

CD8 naive samples consisted of CD45RO-negative cells that were positively selected for CCR7, yielding a CD45RA+CCR7+ population without TemRA cells. Healthy HIV-negative adults with no recently reported acute infections or vaccinations were included as donors. Only Caucasian adults living in Nashville, Tennessee, USA were represented among the donors. Blood was obtained by leukapheresis, after which PBMCs were separated by Ficoll-Histopaque density gradient centrifugation and cryopreserved in liquid nitrogen vapor phase. Analytical flow cytometry was used to check the purity and quantity of each magnetically sorted T cell population. Genomic DNA was isolated from each sorted fraction and quantified by UV absorbance on a Nanodrop 2000c. TCR CDR3 regions were amplified from genomic DNA by multiplex PCR using the deep immunoSEQ assay. Extracted genomic DNA from each cell subset was distributed evenly across all wells of several immunoSEQ 96-well plates, and each plate was treated as a replicate. For sorted subsets, around 0.2 ug of genomic DNA, equivalent to 30,000 or so T cell genomes, went into each replicate PCR. Purified libraries were measured with a Qubit 3.0 fluorometer, size-checked on a Bioanalyzer 2100, and measured again with the KAPA Library Quantification kit. Each immunoSEQ 96-well plate was sequenced on its own single-read 150-cycle Illumina NextSeq 550 flow cell. The study's own analysis went as follows. The immunoSEQ output contained only junctional sequences without quality scores, so filtering could not match that applied to full-length reads. Sequences were annotated with PyIR, a Python wrapper for IgBLAST v1.9, and V/J genes and CDR3 were assigned using IMGT germline references. Any read was removed if the V/J assignment was weak (E-value above 1e-6), the CDR3 was missing, or the read contained stop codons, out-of-frame junctions, or ambiguous translated residues. V3J clonotypes were defined as sequences sharing the same inferred V gene, J gene, and CDR3 amino acid sequence. To compute the percentage overlap between repertoires, the number of shared unique clonotypes was divided by the size of the smaller repertoire. Richness of each repertoire was evaluated using RTK rarefaction, the Chao1 estimator, and Recon v2.1 estimates of unobserved clonotypes. OLGA was used to compute generation probabilities for all TCRbeta clonotypes that the gDNA method yielded from a handful of donors. Drawn from immuneACCESS, this table holds only the in-frame rearrangements with V and J called that TCRdb kept. Clones are partly lost; checked studies trace under half to an unresolved V gene and leave the rest unexplained. V and J calls and clone size come straight from that table; D and trimming were deduced from the DNA. In this sample the table shows some 2,100,000 clones, around 93% of which occur a single time. The biggest ten clones account for under 2% of the sample.

At the junction V is shortened by 1 base and J by 3 bases, with 11 bases in between. From cysteine to phenylalanine, the CDR3 is 15 amino acids long. The sequence is cut down to CDR3 DNA, 45 bases in frame from base 1. The germline V gene sets CDR1 to SGHRS and CDR2 to YFSETQ. As regards this clone: The antigen it binds to is not known. No per-base quality is available; no much larger clone lies one base away.

The TCR sequence derives from a man younger than 35 in good health. Some clones in this sample may be carry-over from other donors' samples. Sequencing input: naive CD8+ T cells from PBMCs. The sample's cell subset or site label, in plain terms: CD45RA+CCR7+. This receptor chain uses TRBV5-1 and TRBJ2-1, and the D gene may be TRBD2, 7 bases matching. The DNA sequence is TGCGCCAGCAGCTTGCGGGGGGCTGTCTACAATGAGCAGTTCTTC. Its product reads: CASSLRGAVYNEQFF.